The TCR beta chain described here comes from a study of blood T cell repertoires in COVID-19. The wider study: Acute and convalescent COVID-19 samples came from the United States, Italy and Spain. In each case, the material was cDNA or gDNA derived from T cells, B-cell-depleted T cells, or PBMCs.

As processed by the authors: Scientists estimated how many nucleated cells there were by amplifying reference gene primers. The protocol was immunoSEQ multiplex PCR, while the TCRdb copy is restricted to in-frame clones and leaves out a portion. That table supplies the V and J calls and clone size; D and trimming were determined from the DNA. The table shows about 310,000 clones, with 87% occurring only once. Looked up from germline, CDR1 is SGHDT and CDR2 is YYEEEE. V dropped 4 bases and J dropped 1 base, with 14 bases sitting between them. This CDR3 has 16 residues. In Cohort 3, a recovered donor had either two negative PCRs, clearance, or symptom resolution.

The sequence derives from a woman younger than 35 who had recovered from COVID-19. The chain uses TRBV5-6 and TRBJ2-2; the D gene is possibly TRBD1 (6 bases). Sequenced sample: PBMCs or T cells enriched from blood (not recorded which). CDR3 sequence reads: CASSGAPGVNTGELFF. The CDR3 DNA sequence: TGTGCCAGCAGCGGCGCCCCAGGGGTGAACACCGGGGAGCTGTTTTTT.